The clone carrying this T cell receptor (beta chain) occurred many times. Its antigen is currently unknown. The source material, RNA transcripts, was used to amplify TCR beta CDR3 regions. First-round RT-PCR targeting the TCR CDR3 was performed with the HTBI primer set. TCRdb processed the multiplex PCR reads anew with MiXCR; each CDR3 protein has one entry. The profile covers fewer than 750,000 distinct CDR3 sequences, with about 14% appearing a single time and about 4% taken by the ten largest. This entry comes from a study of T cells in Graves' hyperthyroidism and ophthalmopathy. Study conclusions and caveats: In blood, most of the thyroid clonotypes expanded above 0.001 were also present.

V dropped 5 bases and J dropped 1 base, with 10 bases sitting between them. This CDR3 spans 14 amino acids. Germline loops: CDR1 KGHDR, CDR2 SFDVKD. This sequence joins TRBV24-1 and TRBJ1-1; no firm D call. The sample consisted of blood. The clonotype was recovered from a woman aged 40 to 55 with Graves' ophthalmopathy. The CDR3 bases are TGTGCCACCAGTGTATCGGGAGAGAACACTGAAGCTTTCTTT. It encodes CATSVSGENTEAFF.